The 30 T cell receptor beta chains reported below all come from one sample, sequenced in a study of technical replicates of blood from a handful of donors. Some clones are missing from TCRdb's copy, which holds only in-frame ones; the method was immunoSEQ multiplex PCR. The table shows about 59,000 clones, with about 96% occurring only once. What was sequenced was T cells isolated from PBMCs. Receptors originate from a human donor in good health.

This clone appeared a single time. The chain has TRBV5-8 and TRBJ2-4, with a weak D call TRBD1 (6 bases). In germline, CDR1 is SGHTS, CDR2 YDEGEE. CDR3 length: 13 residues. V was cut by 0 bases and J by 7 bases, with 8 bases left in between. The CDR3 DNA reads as TGTGCCAGCAGCTTGGGACAGGCCAACATTCAGTACTTC. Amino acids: CASSLGQANIQYF.

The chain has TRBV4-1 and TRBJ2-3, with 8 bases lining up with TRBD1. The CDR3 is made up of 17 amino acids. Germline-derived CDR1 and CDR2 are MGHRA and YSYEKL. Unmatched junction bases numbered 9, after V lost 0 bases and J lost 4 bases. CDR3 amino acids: CASSQEGLRTGSDTQYF. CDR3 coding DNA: TGCGCCAGCAGCCAAGAAGGGTTGAGGACAGGGTCAGATACGCAGTATTTT.

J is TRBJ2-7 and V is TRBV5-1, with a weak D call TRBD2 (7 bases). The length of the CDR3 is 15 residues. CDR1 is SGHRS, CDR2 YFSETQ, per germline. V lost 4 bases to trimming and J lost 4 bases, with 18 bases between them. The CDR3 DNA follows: TGCGCCAGCAGCCACGTAAGCGGGACATCGTACGAGCAGTACTTC. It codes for CASSHVSGTSYEQYF.

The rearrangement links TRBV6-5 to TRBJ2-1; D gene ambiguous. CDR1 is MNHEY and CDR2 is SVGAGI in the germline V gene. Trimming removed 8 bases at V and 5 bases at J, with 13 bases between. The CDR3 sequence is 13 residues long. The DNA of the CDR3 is TGTGCCAGCTCCACGGTCCCTGACAATGAGCAGTTCTTC. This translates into CASSTVPDNEQFF.

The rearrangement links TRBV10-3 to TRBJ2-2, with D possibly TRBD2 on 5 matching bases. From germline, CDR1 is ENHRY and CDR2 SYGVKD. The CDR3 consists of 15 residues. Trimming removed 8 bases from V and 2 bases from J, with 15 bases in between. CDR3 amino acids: CAIGQSGTNTGELFF. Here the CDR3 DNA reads TGTGCCATCGGCCAAAGCGGTACTAACACCGGGGAGCTGTTTTTT.

In DNA form, the CDR3 reads TGCGCCAGCAGGCGGGACGGGGGCTACACCTTC. It specifies CASRRDGGYTF. This rearrangement joins TRBV10-2 to TRBJ1-2, with D possibly TRBD1 on 5 matching bases. The germline V gene has CDR1 WSHSY and CDR2 SAAADI. V lost 6 bases to trimming and J lost 8 bases, with 10 bases between them. The CDR3 runs 11 residues.

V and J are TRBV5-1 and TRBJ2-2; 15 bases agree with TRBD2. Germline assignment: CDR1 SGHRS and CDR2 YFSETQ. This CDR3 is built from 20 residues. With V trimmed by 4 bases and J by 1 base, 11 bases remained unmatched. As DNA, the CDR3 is TGCGCCAGCAGCACCCGGTGGGGGACTAGCGGGGGGCTGAACACCGGGGAGCTGTTTTTT. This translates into CASSTRWGTSGGLNTGELFF.

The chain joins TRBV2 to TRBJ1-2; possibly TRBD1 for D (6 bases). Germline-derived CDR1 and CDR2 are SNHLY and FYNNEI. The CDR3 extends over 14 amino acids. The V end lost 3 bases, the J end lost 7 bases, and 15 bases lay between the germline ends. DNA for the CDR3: TGTGCCAGCAGTGACGGGACACGCATTTTTGGCTACACCTTC. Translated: CASSDGTRIFGYTF. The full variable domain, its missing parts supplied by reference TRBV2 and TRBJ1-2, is EPEVTQTPSHQVTQMGQEVILRCVPISNHLYFYWYRQILGQKVEFLVSFYNNEISEKSEIFDDQFSVERPDGSNFTLKIRSTKLEDSAMYFCASSDGTRIFGYTFGSGTRLTVV.

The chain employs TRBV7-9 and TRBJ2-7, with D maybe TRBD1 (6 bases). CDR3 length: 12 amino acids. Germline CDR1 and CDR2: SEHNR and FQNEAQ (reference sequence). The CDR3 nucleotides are TGTGCTAGTAGTCAGGGGACCTACGAGCAGTACTTC. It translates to CASSQGTYEQYF.

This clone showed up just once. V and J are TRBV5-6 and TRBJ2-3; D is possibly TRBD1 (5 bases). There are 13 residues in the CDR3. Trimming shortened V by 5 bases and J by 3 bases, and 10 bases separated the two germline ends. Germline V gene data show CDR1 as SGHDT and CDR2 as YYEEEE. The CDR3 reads CASSQGSTDTQYF. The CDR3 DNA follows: TGTGCCAGCAGTCAGGGATCGACAGATACGCAGTATTTT.

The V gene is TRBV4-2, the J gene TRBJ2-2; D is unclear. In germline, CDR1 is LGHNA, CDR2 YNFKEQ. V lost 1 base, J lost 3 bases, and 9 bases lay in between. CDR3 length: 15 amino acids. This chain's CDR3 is CASSQVLADTGELFF. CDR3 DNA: TGTGCCAGCAGCCAAGTGCTTGCAGACACCGGGGAGCTGTTTTTT.

Here the CDR3 DNA reads TGCGCCAGCAGCTTGGATGGGGACAGGGGCTACAATGAGCAGTTCTTC. Amino acid sequence: CASSLDGDRGYNEQFF. V and J are TRBV5-1 and TRBJ2-1; 10 nucleotides line up with TRBD1. The germline V gene has CDR1 SGHRS and CDR2 YFSETQ. This CDR3 contains 16 residues. Trimming at V came to 0 bases and at J to 3 bases, leaving 3 bases not matched to a gene.

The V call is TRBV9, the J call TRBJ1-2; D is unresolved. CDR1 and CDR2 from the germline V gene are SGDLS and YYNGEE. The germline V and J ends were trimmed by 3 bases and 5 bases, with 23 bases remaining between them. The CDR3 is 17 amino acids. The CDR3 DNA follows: TGTGCCAGCAGCGAGGGCATGTTCTCACGGCGGGCTTATGGCTACACCTTC. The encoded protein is CASSEGMFSRRAYGYTF.

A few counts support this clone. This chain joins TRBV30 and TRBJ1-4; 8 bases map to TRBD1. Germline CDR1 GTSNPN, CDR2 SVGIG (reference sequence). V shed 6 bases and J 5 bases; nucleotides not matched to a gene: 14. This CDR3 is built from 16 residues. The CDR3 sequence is CACLWTGTGKNEKLFF. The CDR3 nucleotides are TGTGCCTGCCTCTGGACAGGGACGGGAAAAAATGAAAAACTGTTTTTT. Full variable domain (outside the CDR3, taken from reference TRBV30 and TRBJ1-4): SQTIHQWPATLVQPVGSPLSLECTVEGTSNPNLYWYRQAAGRGLQLLFYSVGIGQISSEVPQNLSASRPQDRQFILSSKKLLLSDSGFYLCACLWTGTGKNEKLFFGSGTQLSVL.

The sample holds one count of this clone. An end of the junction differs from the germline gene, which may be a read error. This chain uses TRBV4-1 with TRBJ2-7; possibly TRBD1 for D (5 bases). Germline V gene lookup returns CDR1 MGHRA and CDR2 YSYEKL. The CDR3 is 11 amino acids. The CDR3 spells CASSQGQARHF. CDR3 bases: TGCGCCAGCAGCCAGGGGCAGGCCAGACACTTC.

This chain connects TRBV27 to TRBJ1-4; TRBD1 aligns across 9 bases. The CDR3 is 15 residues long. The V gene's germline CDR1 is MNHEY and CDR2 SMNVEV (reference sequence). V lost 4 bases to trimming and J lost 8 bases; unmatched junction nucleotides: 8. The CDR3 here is CASSSFGQGYEKLFF. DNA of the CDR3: TGTGCCAGCAGTTCCTTCGGACAGGGGTACGAAAAACTGTTTTTT.

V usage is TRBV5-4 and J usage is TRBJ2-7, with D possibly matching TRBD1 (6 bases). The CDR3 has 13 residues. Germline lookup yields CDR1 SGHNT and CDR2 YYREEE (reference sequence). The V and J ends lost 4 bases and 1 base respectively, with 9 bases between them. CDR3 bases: TGTGCCAGCAGCCCCGGACAGTCCTACGAGCAGTACTTC. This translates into CASSPGQSYEQYF.

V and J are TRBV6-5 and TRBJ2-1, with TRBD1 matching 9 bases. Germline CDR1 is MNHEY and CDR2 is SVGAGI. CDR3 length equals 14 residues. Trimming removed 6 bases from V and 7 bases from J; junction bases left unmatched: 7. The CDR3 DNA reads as TGTGCCAGCAGATTAACAGGGGGCGGAAATGAGCAGTTCTTC. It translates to CASRLTGGGNEQFF.

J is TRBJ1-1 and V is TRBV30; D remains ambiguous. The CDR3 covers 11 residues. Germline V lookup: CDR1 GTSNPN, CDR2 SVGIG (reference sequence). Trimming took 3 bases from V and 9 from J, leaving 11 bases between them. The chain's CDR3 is CAWSNTVQAFF. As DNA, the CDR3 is TGTGCCTGGAGCAATACAGTGCAAGCTTTCTTT.

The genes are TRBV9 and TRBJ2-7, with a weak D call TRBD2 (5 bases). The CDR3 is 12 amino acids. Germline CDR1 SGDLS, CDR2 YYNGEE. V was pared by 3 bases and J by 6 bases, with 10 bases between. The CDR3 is CASSGVAGEQYF. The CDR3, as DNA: TGTGCCAGCAGCGGGGTTGCGGGCGAGCAGTACTTC.

This chain's CDR3 is CASSQGIAGTGELFF. The CDR3 coding sequence is TGTGCCAGCAGCCAAGGAATAGCGGGCACCGGGGAGCTGTTTTTT. This chain connects TRBV4-2 to TRBJ2-2; 7 bases align to TRBD2. Trimming took 1 base from V and 4 from J; bases not matched to a gene: 3. The germline CDR1 and CDR2 sequences are LGHNA and YNFKEQ. This CDR3 spans 15 amino acids.

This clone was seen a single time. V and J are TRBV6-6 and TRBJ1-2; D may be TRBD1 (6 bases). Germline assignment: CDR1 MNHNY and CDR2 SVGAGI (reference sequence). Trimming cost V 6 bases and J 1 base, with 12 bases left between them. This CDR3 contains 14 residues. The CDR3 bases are TGTGCCAGCAGCGGCAGGGGCATTAACTATGGCTACACCTTC. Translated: CASSGRGINYGYTF.

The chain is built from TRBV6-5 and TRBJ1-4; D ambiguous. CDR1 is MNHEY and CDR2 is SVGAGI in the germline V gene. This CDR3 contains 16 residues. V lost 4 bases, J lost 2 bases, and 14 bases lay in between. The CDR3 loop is CASSSVVTTTNEKLFF. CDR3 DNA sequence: TGTGCCAGCAGTTCGGTAGTGACTACGACTAATGAAAAACTGTTTTTT.

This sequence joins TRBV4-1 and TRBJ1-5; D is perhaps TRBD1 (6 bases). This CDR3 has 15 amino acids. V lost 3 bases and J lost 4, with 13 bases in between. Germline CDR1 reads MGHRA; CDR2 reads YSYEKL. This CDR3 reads CASSQKGGPNQPQHF. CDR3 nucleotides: TGCGCCAGCAGCCAGAAGGGGGGGCCTAATCAGCCCCAGCATTTT.

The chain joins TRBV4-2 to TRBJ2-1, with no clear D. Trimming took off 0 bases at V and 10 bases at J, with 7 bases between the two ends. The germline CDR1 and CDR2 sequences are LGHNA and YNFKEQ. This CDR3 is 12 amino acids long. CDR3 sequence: CASSQDGREQFF. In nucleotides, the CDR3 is TGTGCCAGCAGCCAAGATGGGCGCGAGCAGTTCTTC.

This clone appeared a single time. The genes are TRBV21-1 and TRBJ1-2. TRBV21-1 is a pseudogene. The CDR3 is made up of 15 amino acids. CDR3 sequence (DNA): TGTGCCAGCAGTATAAGGCGGGGAGAGAATGGCGGCTACACCTTC. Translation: CASSIRRGENGGYTF.

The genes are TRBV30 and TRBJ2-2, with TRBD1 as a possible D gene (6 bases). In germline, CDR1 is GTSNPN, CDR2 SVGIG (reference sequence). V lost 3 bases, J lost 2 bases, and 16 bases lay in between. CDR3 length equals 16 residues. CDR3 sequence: CAWRGGLDSNTGELFF. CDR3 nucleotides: TGTGCCTGGAGAGGAGGCTTGGACAGTAACACCGGGGAGCTGTTTTTT.

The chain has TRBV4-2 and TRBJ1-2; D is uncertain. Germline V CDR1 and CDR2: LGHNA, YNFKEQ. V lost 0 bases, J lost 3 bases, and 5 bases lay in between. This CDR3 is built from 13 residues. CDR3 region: CASSQEVDYGYTF. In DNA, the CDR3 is TGTGCCAGCAGCCAAGAGGTAGACTATGGCTACACCTTC.

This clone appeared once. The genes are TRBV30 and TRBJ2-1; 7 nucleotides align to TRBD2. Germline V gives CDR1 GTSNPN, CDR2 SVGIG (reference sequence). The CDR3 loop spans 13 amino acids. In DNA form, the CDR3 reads TGTGTGTGGAGGAGGACTAGTAATAATGAGCAGTTCTTC. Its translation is CVWRRTSNNEQFF.

The CDR3 DNA follows: TGTGCCAGCAGCCCGTTGACTAGCGGGATGCGCCATGAGCAGTTCTTC. It encodes CASSPLTSGMRHEQFF. The chain employs TRBV7-9 and TRBJ2-1, with 11 bases identical to TRBD2. The CDR3 contains 16 residues. From germline, CDR1 is SEHNR and CDR2 FQNEAQ (reference sequence). V shed 5 bases and J 8 bases; nucleotides not matched to a gene: 11.